This T cell receptor (beta chain) was identified during a study of blood T cell repertoires in COVID-19. On the study more broadly: In each case, the material was cDNA or gDNA derived from T cells, B-cell-depleted T cells, or PBMCs.

This clone has only one observation. In terms of age and location, participants ranged from roughly 18 to 100 years and lived in about 25 US areas. Per the original data handling: Reference gene primer amplification yielded estimated nucleated cell counts. Method: immunoSEQ multiplex PCR; TCRdb's copy keeps in-frame clones and lacks some. V, J and clone size are those of that table, while D and trimming were read from the DNA. The sample shows 150,000 to 200,000 clones, around 85% of them seen only once. V gave up 9 bases and J gave up 2 bases, with 17 bases separating them. Germline V gives CDR1 LNHDA, CDR2 SQIVND (reference sequence). The CDR3 is 15 residues long.

This chain links TRBV19 with TRBJ1-3; D call uncertain. The sequence was collected from a man aged 35 to 55 who had recovered from COVID-19. The source material was PBMCs or T cells enriched from blood (not recorded which). This chain's CDR3 is CASELNRGAGNTIYF. For the CDR3, the DNA is TGTGCCAGCGAATTAAACCGGGGAGCTGGAAACACCATATATTTT. The full variable domain, completed using reference TRBV19 and TRBJ1-3, is DGGITQSPKYLFRKEGQNVTLSCEQNLNHDAMYWYRQDPGQGLRLIYYSQIVNDFQKGDIAEGYSVSREKKESFPLTVTSAQKNPTAFYLCASELNRGAGNTIYFGEGSWLTVV.